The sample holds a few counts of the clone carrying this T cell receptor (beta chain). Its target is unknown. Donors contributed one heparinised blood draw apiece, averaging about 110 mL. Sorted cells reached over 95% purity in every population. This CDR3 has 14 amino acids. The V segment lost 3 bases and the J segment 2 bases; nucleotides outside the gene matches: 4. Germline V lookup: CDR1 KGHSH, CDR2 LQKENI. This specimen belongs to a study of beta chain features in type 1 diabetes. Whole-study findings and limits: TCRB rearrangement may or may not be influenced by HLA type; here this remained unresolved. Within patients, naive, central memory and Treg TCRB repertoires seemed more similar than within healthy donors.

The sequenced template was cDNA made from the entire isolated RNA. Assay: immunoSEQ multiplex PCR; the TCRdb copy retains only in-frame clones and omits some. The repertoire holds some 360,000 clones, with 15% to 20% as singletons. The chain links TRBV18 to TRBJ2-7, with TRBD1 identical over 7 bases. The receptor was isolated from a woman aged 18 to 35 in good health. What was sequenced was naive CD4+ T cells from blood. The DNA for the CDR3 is TGTGCCAGCTCACCGACCGGGACAGCCTACGAGCAGTACTTC. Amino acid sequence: CASSPTGTAYEQYF.